This is a list of T cell receptor beta chains from one sample in a study of technical replicates of blood from a handful of donors. The method was immunoSEQ multiplex PCR; TCRdb's version includes in-frame clones alone and lacks a portion of them. The repertoire holds 95,000 to 100,000 clones, nearly 96% seen once, with approximately 0.21% in the top ten. The sequencing input was T cells isolated from PBMCs. The receptor source for this set is a human donor in good health. Each CDR3 is given with its conserved first and last residue. The order of the fields is D gene, J gene, clone size, V gene, CDR3 protein, CDR3 DNA. D genes are given only for firm matches. A row's size may be missing; if present it is once, few, many or a size class.

D gene: TRBD1; J gene: TRBJ2-2; clone size: once; V gene: TRBV2; CDR3 protein: CASRGQENTGELFF; CDR3 DNA: TGTGCCAGCAGAGGACAGGAGAACACCGGGGAGCTGTTTTTT
D gene: NA; J gene: TRBJ1-5; clone size: NA; V gene: TRBV18; CDR3 protein: CASSPGRDNQPQHF; CDR3 DNA: TGTGCCAGCTCACCAGGGCGCGACAATCAGCCCCAGCATTTT
D gene: NA; J gene: TRBJ2-3; clone size: NA; V gene: TRBV19; CDR3 protein: CASSIGGAASTDTQYF; CDR3 DNA: TGTGCCAGTAGTATCGGCGGAGCCGCTAGCACAGATACGCAGTATTTT
D gene: NA; J gene: TRBJ2-2; clone size: NA; V gene: TRBV27; CDR3 protein: CASSWSSLIGELFF; CDR3 DNA: TGTGCCAGCAGTTGGAGTAGCCTCATCGGGGAGCTGTTTTTT
D gene: TRBD2; J gene: TRBJ2-1; clone size: NA; V gene: TRBV7-9; CDR3 protein: CASSHRTSGRKNEQFF; CDR3 DNA: TGTGCCAGCAGCCACCGGACTAGCGGGAGAAAGAATGAGCAGTTCTTC
D gene: NA; J gene: TRBJ2-7; clone size: NA; V gene: TRBV6-1; CDR3 protein: CASSAGHSYEQYF; CDR3 DNA: TGTGCCAGCAGTGCCGGACACTCCTACGAGCAGTACTTC
D gene: NA; J gene: TRBJ1-5; clone size: once; V gene: TRBV6-1; CDR3 protein: CASSELVRGGNQPQHF; CDR3 DNA: TGTGCCAGCAGTGAATTGGTCAGGGGAGGCAATCAGCCCCAGCATTTT
D gene: TRBD2; J gene: TRBJ2-1; clone size: NA; V gene: TRBV27; CDR3 protein: CASTATSGGAYNEQFF; CDR3 DNA: TGTGCCAGCACCGCGACTAGCGGGGGCGCCTACAATGAGCAGTTCTTC
D gene: NA; J gene: TRBJ2-1; clone size: NA; V gene: TRBV28; CDR3 protein: CASSRNLGGSYNEQFF; CDR3 DNA: TGTGCCAGCAGCCGTAACCTCGGGGGCTCCTACAATGAGCAGTTCTTC
D gene: NA; J gene: TRBJ1-2; clone size: NA; V gene: TRBV11-2; CDR3 protein: CASSVVGTYGYTF; CDR3 DNA: TGTGCCAGCAGCGTAGTGGGCACCTATGGCTACACCTTC
D gene: TRBD1; J gene: TRBJ1-1; clone size: NA; V gene: TRBV29-1; CDR3 protein: CSVYGTGGAMNTEAFF; CDR3 DNA: TGCAGCGTTTATGGGACAGGGGGCGCCATGAACACTGAAGCTTTCTTT